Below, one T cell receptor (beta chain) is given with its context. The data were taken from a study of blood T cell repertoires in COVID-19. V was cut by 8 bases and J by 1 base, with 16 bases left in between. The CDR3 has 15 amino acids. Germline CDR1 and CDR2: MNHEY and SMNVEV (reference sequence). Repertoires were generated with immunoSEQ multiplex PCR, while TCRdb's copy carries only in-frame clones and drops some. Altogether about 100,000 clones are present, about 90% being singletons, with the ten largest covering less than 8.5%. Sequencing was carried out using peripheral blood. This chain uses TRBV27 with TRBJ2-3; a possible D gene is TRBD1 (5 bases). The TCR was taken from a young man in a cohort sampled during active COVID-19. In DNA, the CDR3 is TGTGCCAGCCTTCCCCAGGGTTATGGCACAGATACGCAGTATTTT. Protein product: CASLPQGYGTDTQYF.